One and the same sample provided the 18 T cell receptor beta chains below, sequenced in a study of patients and donors after allogeneic stem cell transplantation. TCRdb redid the calling of the RT-PCR reads with MiXCR, one entry per CDR3 protein. The sample yields some 200,000 distinct CDR3 sequences, about 40% seen once. The sequencing input was blood, either unsorted or a sorted T cell fraction (not recorded which). The receptors here all came from a human donor who was either an allogeneic HSCT recipient or a stem cell or donor lymphocyte infusion donor (not recorded which). It is not recorded whose cells these are; they may come from a transplant donor.

V is TRBV28 and J is TRBJ2-7; D could derive from TRBD1 or TRBD2 (5 bases each). V lost 3 bases and J lost 0, with 15 bases in between. Per germline, CDR1 MDHEN and CDR2 SYDVKM. This CDR3 has 16 residues. The CDR3 protein is CASSLTGTGSSYEQYF. The DNA for the CDR3 is TGTGCCAGCAGTTTGACCGGGACGGGTAGCTCCTACGAGCAGTACTTC. Full variable domain (outside the CDR3, taken from reference TRBV28 and TRBJ2-7): DVKVTQSSRYLVKRTGEKVFLECVQDMDHENMFWYRQDPGLGLRLIYFSYDVKMKEKGDIPEGYSVSREKKERFSLILESASTNQTSMYLCASSLTGTGSSYEQYFGPGTRLTVT.

This clonotype was observed once. The chain combines TRBV7-2 with TRBJ1-6; D is ambiguous. CDR3 size: 13 residues. CDR1 and CDR2 (germline): SGHTA, FQGNSA. The V end was cut by 1 base, the J end by 7 bases, with 5 bases between. This CDR3 reads CASSLDMNSPLHF. CDR3 nucleotide sequence: TGTGCCAGCAGCTTAGATATGAATTCACCCCTCCACTTT.

This chain links TRBV6-1 with TRBJ1-5, with D perhaps matching TRBD1 (6 bases). The germline V gene encodes CDR1 MNHNS and CDR2 SASEGT. This CDR3 comprises 14 residues. Trimming shortened V by 4 bases and J by 4 bases, and 11 bases separated the two germline ends. Here the CDR3 DNA reads TGTGCCAGCAGTGGCTACAGGGCTAATCAGCCCCAGCATTTT. It yields the protein CASSGYRANQPQHF.

The chain links TRBV15 to TRBJ1-6; D gene unclear. There are 14 residues in the CDR3. CDR1 and CDR2 from the germline V gene are LNHNV and YYDKDF (reference sequence). V dropped 3 bases and J dropped 6 bases, with 9 bases sitting between them. The DNA of the CDR3 is TGTGCCACCAGCAGGGATACAGTTAATTCACCCCTCCACTTT. Residues: CATSRDTVNSPLHF.

This clonotype appeared a few times. The chain links TRBV12-3 or TRBV12-4 to TRBJ1-6; weak D call: TRBD1 (6 bases). This CDR3 region has 17 residues. V was trimmed by 3 bases and J by 6 bases, leaving 18 bases between them. Here the CDR3 DNA reads TGTGCCAGCAGTTTCGGCGGGGTACGGGGGCGTAATTCACCCCTCCACTTT. Translated, it gives CASSFGGVRGRNSPLHF.

Note on this clonotype: At one end, the junction sequence differs from germline, possibly due to a read error. The chain uses TRBV7-9 and TRBJ1-4; no clear D gene. Looked up from germline, CDR1 is SEHNR and CDR2 is FQNEAQ (reference sequence). The CDR3 totals 17 residues. CDR3 amino acids: CASSLRVSTPTNEKPFF. CDR3 nucleotides: TGTGCCAGCAGCTTGAGGGTGTCCACCCCAACTAATGAAAAACCGTTTTTT.

The chain employs TRBV28 and TRBJ1-2; TRBD1 agrees at 12 bases. Trimming took 2 bases from V and 6 from J; bases not matched to a gene: 10. Per germline, CDR1 MDHEN and CDR2 SYDVKM. The CDR3 is 17 amino acids. The chain's CDR3 is CASSLAGTGGLVDGYTF. The CDR3 nucleotides are TGTGCCAGCAGTTTAGCAGGGACAGGGGGCCTTGTTGATGGCTACACCTTC.

V is TRBV5-1 and J is TRBJ1-1, with 7 positions matching TRBD1. CDR1 and CDR2 (germline): SGHRS, YFSETQ. Trimming removed 10 bases from V and 1 base from J; junction bases left unmatched: 16. This CDR3 has 16 amino acids. This CDR3 reads CASEYFGGQPNTEAFF. In DNA form, the CDR3 reads TGCGCCTCAGAATACTTCGGGGGACAGCCGAACACTGAAGCTTTCTTT.

The gene calls are TRBV7-9 and TRBJ2-4; 10 bases map to TRBD2. This CDR3 region has 20 residues. Germline CDR1 SEHNR, CDR2 FQNEAQ (reference sequence). J gave up 0 bases and V 2 bases, and 13 bases lay outside the gene matches. CDR3 sequence (DNA): TGTGCCAGCAGCTTAACTAGCGGGGACCATGTCGGGGTAGCCAAAAACATTCAGTACTTC. As protein: CASSLTSGDHVGVAKNIQYF.

The chain links TRBV7-3 to TRBJ1-2; the D gene is possibly TRBD1 (5 bases). Germline V gives CDR1 SGHTA, CDR2 FQGTGA. V gave up 0 bases and J gave up 7 bases, with 12 bases separating them. CDR3 length equals 14 residues. The CDR3, as DNA: TGTGCCAGCAGCTTAACGGGGCAAAAAGCTGGCTACACCTTC. Translated: CASSLTGQKAGYTF.

This clonotype was found a few times. The J gene is TRBJ2-3, the V gene TRBV20-1; a weak D match, TRBD1 (6 bases). Trimming shortened V by 4 bases and J by 8 bases, and 10 bases separated the two germline ends. Germline loops: CDR1 DFQATT, CDR2 SNEGSKA (reference sequence). This CDR3 region has 11 residues. CDR3 protein: CSATLQGTQYF. The CDR3 bases are TGCAGTGCTACCTTACAGGGTACGCAGTATTTT.

With respect to this clonotype: Relative to the germline gene, one junction end is altered; a read error may explain this. This chain connects TRBV7-7 to TRBJ2-2; weak D call: TRBD2 (5 bases). From germline, CDR1 is SSHAT and CDR2 FNYEAQ (reference sequence). CDR3 length equals 15 residues. This CDR3 is CASSPKGVNTGELFF. The CDR3 bases are TGTGCTAGCAGCCCGAAGGGAGTTAACACCGGGGAGCTGTTTTTT.

The rearrangement links TRBV5-6 to TRBJ1-5; D possibly corresponds to TRBD1 (5 bases). CDR1 is SGHDT and CDR2 is YYEEEE in the germline V gene. Trimming cost V 3 bases and J 4 bases, with 11 bases left between them. The CDR3 totals 14 residues. The CDR3 sequence: CASSWRGRNQPQHF. The CDR3 DNA reads TGTGCCAGCAGCTGGCGGGGGAGGAATCAGCCCCAGCATTTT.

This clonotype appeared many times. The chain links TRBV20-1 to TRBJ1-1; D gene uncertain. The germline CDR1 and CDR2 sequences are DFQATT and SNEGSKA (reference sequence). Trimming removed 6 bases at V and 1 base at J, with 9 bases between. The CDR3 loop spans 12 amino acids. The CDR3: CSAAAGNTEAFF. Here the CDR3 DNA reads TGCAGTGCCGCGGCAGGGAACACTGAAGCTTTCTTT.

The chain uses TRBV28 and TRBJ2-2; D unclear. The CDR3 has 13 residues. V lost 3 bases, J lost 4 bases, and 6 bases lay in between. Germline CDR1 and CDR2: MDHEN and SYDVKM. The CDR3 coding sequence is TGTGCCAGCAGTTTGGTGTCCACCGGGGAGCTGTTTTTT. Amino acids: CASSLVSTGELFF.

This sequence joins TRBV9 and TRBJ1-2; D remains ambiguous. The CDR3 spans 12 residues. Trimming removed 4 bases at V and 10 bases at J, with 14 bases between. From germline, CDR1 is SGDLS and CDR2 YYNGEE. DNA of the CDR3: TGTGCCAGCAGCTTAGACGGGATCTACTACACCTTC. Its translation is CASSLDGIYYTF.

The genes are TRBV7-2 and TRBJ1-2, with TRBD1 identical over 7 bases. Per germline, CDR1 SGHTA and CDR2 FQGNSA. This CDR3 spans 15 amino acids. The junction had 7 bases not matched to a gene; V was cut back by 1 base and J by 5 bases. The CDR3 nucleotides read TGTGCCAGCAGCTTAGACTCTGTACAGGGGTATGGCTACACCTTC. This codes for CASSLDSVQGYGYTF.

The CDR3 DNA follows: TGTGCCAGCAGCTTAAAAGGAGGGGGCCCTCCCTACAATGAGCAGTTCTTC. Translated: CASSLKGGGPPYNEQFF. The rearrangement links TRBV7-3 to TRBJ2-1; a weak D match, TRBD1 (7 bases). V lost 1 base, J lost 2 bases, and 15 bases lay in between. The CDR3 spans 17 residues. Germline V CDR1 and CDR2: SGHTA, FQGTGA.